Listed below are T cell receptor beta chains from one sample, sequenced in a study of T-cell memory formation after mild COVID-19. TCRdb itself ran the 5' RACE reads through MiXCR, one entry per CDR3 protein. This sample yields about 210,000 distinct CDR3 sequences, of which 25% to 35% are seen a single time; around 10% belongs to the top ten. The sequenced sample consisted of PBMCs or a T cell subset sorted from them (not recorded which). These receptors originate from an adult woman who had mild COVID-19 (a few samples of this study predate the infection). Cell type and time point are not known. Each CDR3 is given with its conserved first and last residue. The order of the fields is J gene, D gene, V gene, CDR3 protein. A D gene is named only where the DNA matches it firmly.

>TRBJ2-3|-|TRBV20-1
CSARPDSQFGDTQYF
>TRBJ1-2|TRBD1|TRBV5-1
CASSLPADTGDGYTF
>TRBJ2-2|-|TRBV6-4
CASSDSDQNTGELFF
>TRBJ2-4|-|TRBV4-1
CASSQVWGAKNIQYF
>TRBJ1-1|-|TRBV6-1
CASSEARGPQGNTEAFF
>TRBJ2-6|-|TRBV7-9
CASGMGPGANVLTF
>TRBJ2-1|-|TRBV11-3
CASSLARLGTNEQFF
>TRBJ2-2|-|TRBV12-3/TRBV12-4
CASSFYAGLINTGELFF
>TRBJ2-7|TRBD2|TRBV30
CAWSPLAGVSYEQYF
>TRBJ2-7|-|TRBV27
CASGTQFIYEQYF
>TRBJ2-7|TRBD1|TRBV4-1
CASSIQTGAYEQYF
>TRBJ2-2|-|TRBV24-1
CATSPRDTTGTGELFF
>TRBJ2-3|TRBD1|TRBV5-1
CASSKGQEGTDTQYF
>TRBJ2-2|TRBD2|TRBV15
CATSRESSGSLSGELFF
>TRBJ2-7|-|TRBV29-1
CSVEDRGSPGHEQYF
>TRBJ2-1|-|TRBV5-1
CASSFAGPSYNEQFF
>TRBJ2-3|TRBD2|TRBV19
CASSPIAGVTDTQYF
>TRBJ2-7|TRBD2|TRBV30
CAWKPSGSHEQYF
>TRBJ2-2|TRBD2|TRBV12-3/TRBV12-4
CASSLLAGVTGELFF
>TRBJ2-3|-|TRBV24-1
CATSDFAGSDTQYF
>TRBJ1-2|TRBD1|TRBV18
CASSPTTGQVYYGYTF
>TRBJ1-1|-|TRBV29-1
CSVGGTEAFF
>TRBJ2-2|TRBD1|TRBV29-1
CSALPGQGEGGELFF
>TRBJ2-5|-|TRBV4-1
CASSQVIGETQYF
>TRBJ2-3|TRBD2|TRBV4-3
CASSQDRWGTSGRVSTDTQYF
>TRBJ2-1|-|TRBV7-8
CASSTDGLSYNEQFF
>TRBJ2-7|-|TRBV29-1
CSVDQDIGGYEQYF
>TRBJ2-1|TRBD1|TRBV29-1
CSVEDFGDRVHEQFF
>TRBJ2-1|-|TRBV12-3/TRBV12-4
CASSFAGTYNEQFF
>TRBJ1-1|-|TRBV3-1
CASSPSRGYTEAFF
>TRBJ1-1|TRBD1|TRBV7-9
CASSLSWQGGFMNTEAFF
>TRBJ2-7|TRBD2|TRBV20-1
CSASAGLAKEQYF
>TRBJ2-7|TRBD2|TRBV4-1
CASSQAGLAGGSYEQYF
>TRBJ1-2|-|TRBV5-5
CASSSGGHTLNYGYTF
>TRBJ1-1|-|TRBV12-3/TRBV12-4
CASSFGPNTEAFF
>TRBJ1-2|-|TRBV5-1
CASSLGAGSYGYTF
>TRBJ2-6|TRBD1|TRBV9
CASSVAGTAGANVLTF
>TRBJ2-2|TRBD1|TRBV24-1
CATSDPTGGSWGTGELFF
>TRBJ2-2|-|TRBV6-1
CASTSLGGGPGELFF
>TRBJ2-7|TRBD1|TRBV3-1
CASSPGQINYEQYF
>TRBJ2-1|-|TRBV7-2
CASSPSLEIGEFF
>TRBJ1-1|-|TRBV12-3/TRBV12-4
CASSLWEDTEAFF
>TRBJ2-1|TRBD2|TRBV12-3/TRBV12-4
CASSSSGSYNEQFF
>TRBJ2-5|-|TRBV6-5
CASSYSRGKETQYF
>TRBJ2-1|-|TRBV7-2
CASSPGLFYNEQFF
>TRBJ2-3|-|TRBV25-1
CASSALAAETGGTDTQYF
>TRBJ2-1|-|TRBV7-9
CASSMGHREDEQFF
>TRBJ1-1|-|TRBV18
CASSPTPGTEAFF
>TRBJ2-3|-|TRBV6-2/TRBV6-3
CASSYLGTGTDTQYF
>TRBJ2-1|-|TRBV4-1
CASSQGPGVSYNEQFF